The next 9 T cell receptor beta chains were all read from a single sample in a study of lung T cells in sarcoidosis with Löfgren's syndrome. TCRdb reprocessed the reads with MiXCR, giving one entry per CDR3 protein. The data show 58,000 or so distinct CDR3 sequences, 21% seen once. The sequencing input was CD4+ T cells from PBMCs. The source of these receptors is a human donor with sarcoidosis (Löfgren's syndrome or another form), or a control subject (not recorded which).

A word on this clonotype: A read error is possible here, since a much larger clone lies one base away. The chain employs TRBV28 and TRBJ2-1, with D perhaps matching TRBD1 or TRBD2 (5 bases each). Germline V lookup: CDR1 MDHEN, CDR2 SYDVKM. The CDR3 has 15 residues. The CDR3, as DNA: TGTGCCAGCACCCTTCAGGGCGGGTCGAACAATGGGCAGTTCTTC. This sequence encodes CASTLQGGSNNGQFF. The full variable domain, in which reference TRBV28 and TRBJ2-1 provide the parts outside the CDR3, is DVKVTQSSRYLVKRTGEKVFLECVQDMDHENMFWYRQDPGLGLRLIYFSYDVKMKEKGDIPEGYSVSREKKERFSLILESASTNQTSMYLCASTLQGGSNNGQFFGPGTRLTVL.

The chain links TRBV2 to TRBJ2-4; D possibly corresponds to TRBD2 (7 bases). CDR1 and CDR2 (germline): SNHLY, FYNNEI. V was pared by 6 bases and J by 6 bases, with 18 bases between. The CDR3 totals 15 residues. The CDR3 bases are TGTGCCAGCAGGGAATCGGGGGGCCCAGGAAACATTCAGTACTTC. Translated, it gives CASRESGGPGNIQYF. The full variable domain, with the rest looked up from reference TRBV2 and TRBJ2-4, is EPEVTQTPSHQVTQMGQEVILRCVPISNHLYFYWYRQILGQKVEFLVSFYNNEISEKSEIFDDQFSVERPDGSNFTLKIRSTKLEDSAMYFCASRESGGPGNIQYFGAGTRLSVL.

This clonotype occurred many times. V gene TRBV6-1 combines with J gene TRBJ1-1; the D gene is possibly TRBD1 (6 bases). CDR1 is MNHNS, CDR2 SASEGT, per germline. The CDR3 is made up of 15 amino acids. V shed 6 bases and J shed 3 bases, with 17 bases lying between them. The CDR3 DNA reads TGTGCCAGCAGACCTGGGGGCACGGGTGACACTGAAGCTTTCTTT. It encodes CASRPGGTGDTEAFF.

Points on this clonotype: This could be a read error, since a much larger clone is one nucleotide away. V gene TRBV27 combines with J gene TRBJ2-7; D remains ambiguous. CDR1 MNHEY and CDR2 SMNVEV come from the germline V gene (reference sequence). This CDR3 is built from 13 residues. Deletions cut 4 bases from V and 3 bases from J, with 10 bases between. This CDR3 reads CASSSGWDYEQYF. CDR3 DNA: TGTGCCAGCAGTTCAGGCTGGGACTACGAGCAGTACTTC.

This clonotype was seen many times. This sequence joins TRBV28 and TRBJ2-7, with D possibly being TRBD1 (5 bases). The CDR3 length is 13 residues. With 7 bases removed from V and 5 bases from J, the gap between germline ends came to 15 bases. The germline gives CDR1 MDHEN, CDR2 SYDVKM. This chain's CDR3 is CASTAGSLDEQYV. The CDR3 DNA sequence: TGTGCCAGCACCGCAGGGTCTCTCGACGAGCAGTACGTC.

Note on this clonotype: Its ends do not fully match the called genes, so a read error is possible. The CDR3 here is CASSQTGREIQHF. DNA for the CDR3: TGTGCCAGCAGTCAAACAGGGAGGGAGATCCAGCACTTC. The V gene is TRBV27, the J gene TRBJ2-5; D possibly corresponds to TRBD2 (7 bases). Germline-derived CDR1 and CDR2 are MNHEY and SMNVEV (reference sequence). The CDR3 extends over 13 amino acids.

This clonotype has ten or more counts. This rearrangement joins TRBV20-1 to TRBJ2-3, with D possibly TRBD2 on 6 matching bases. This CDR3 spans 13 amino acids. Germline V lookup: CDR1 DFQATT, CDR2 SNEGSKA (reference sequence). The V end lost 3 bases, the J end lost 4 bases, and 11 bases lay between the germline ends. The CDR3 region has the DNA TGCAGTGCTAGGGAGACTAGGGCAGATACGCAGTATTTT. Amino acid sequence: CSARETRADTQYF.

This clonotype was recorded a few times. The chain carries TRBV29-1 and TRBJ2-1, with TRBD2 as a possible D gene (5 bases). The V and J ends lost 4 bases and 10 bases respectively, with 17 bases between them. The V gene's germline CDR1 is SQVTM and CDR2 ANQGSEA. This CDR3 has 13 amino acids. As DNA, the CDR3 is TGCAGCGTTGGAGGGCGGTCCCTAGGGGAGCAGTTCTTC. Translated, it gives CSVGGRSLGEQFF.

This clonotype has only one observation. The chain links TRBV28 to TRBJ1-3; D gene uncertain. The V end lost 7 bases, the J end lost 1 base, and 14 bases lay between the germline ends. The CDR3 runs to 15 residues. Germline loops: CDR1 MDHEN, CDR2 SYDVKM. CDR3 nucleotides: TGTGCCAGCACCTTGTACGGAAGGTCTGGAAACACCATATATTTT. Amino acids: CASTLYGRSGNTIYF.